This T cell receptor (beta chain) appears in the sequencing data of a study of blood T cell repertoires in COVID-19. Across the whole study: The United States, Italy and Spain were the sources of the acute and convalescent COVID-19 samples. T cells, B-cell-depleted T cells, or PBMCs provided the cDNA or gDNA that served as material.

The CDR3 consists of 13 residues. Trimming took 5 bases from V and 8 from J, leaving 10 bases between them. In germline, CDR1 is LNHDA, CDR2 SQIVND (reference sequence). Source study methods: Amplified reference gene primers provided the basis for estimating nucleated cell counts. Sequenced by immunoSEQ multiplex PCR; TCRdb stores in-frame clones only, minus some. The V and J calls and clone size were taken over from that table, and D and trimming were inferred from the DNA. The profile covers more than 200,000 clones, with about four fifths appearing a single time and roughly 2.5% taken by the ten largest.

The specimen sequenced was peripheral blood. The source is a woman in her thirties or forties with active or convalescent COVID-19. This chain connects TRBV19 to TRBJ1-6, with a weak D call TRBD1 (5 bases). The CDR3 region has the DNA TGTGCCAGTAGTGAAGGGGCGGATTCACCCCTCCACTTT. Its protein product is CASSEGADSPLHF.